This T cell receptor (beta chain) was sequenced for a study of beta chain features in type 1 diabetes. Study-wide context: Patients looked much like healthy donors when it came to age, gender and cell yields. Study-wide points: In all four CD4+ subsets, TCRB CDR3 length was significantly, moderately reduced in type 1 diabetes.

Sort purity for all populations was recorded as exceeding 98%. For this clone: The antigen remains undetermined.

There are 15 residues in the CDR3. The germline V gene has CDR1 SEHNR and CDR2 FQNEAQ (reference sequence). The V gene end was trimmed by 5 bases and the J gene end by 4 bases; junction bases not matched to a gene: 2. Reverse transcription of all isolated RNA meant that expressed TCRB transcripts were sequenced. TCRdb's copy holds only in-frame clones and misses some; the assay was immunoSEQ multiplex PCR. The sample lists 15,000 to 20,000 clones; about 50% were seen once. The chain couples TRBV7-9 to TRBJ2-1, with 13 bases fitting TRBD2. This TCR was sampled from a man younger than 30 in good health. Sequencing was done on a sample of stem cell memory CD4+ T cells from blood. The CDR3 is CASSPGLAGYNEQFF. The CDR3, as DNA: TGTGCCAGCAGCCCGGGACTAGCGGGATACAATGAGCAGTTCTTC. Variable domain in full (rest from reference TRBV7-9 and TRBJ2-1): DTGVSQNPRHKITKRGQNVTFRCDPISEHNRLYWYRQTLGQGPEFLTYFQNEAQLEKSRLLSDRFSAERPKGSFSTLEIQRTEQGDSAMYLCASSPGLAGYNEQFFGPGTRLTVL.